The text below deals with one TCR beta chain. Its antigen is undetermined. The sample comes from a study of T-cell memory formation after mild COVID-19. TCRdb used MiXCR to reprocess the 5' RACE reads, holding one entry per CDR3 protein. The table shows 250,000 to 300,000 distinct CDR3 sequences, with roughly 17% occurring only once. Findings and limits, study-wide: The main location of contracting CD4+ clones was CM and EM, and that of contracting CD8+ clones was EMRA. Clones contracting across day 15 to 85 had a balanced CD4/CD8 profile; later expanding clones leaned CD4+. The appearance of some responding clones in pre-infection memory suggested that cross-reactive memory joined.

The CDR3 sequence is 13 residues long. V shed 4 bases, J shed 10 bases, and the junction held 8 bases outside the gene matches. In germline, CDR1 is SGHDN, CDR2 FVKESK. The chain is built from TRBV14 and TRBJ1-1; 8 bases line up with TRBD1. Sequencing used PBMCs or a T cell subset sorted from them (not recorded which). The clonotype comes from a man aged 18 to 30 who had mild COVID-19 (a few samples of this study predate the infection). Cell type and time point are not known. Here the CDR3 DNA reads TGTGCCAGCAGCCGAAGCTCAACAGGGGGAGCTTTCTTT. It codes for CASSRSSTGGAFF.